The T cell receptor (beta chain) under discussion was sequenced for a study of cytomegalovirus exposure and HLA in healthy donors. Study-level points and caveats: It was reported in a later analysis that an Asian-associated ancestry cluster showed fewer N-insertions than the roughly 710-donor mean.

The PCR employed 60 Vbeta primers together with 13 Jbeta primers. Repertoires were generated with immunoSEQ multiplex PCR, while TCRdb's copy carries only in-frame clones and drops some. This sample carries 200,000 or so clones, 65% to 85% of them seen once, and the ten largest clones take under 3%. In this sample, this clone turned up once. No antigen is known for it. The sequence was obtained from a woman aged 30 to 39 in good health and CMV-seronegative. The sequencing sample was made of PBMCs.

The CDR3 loop reads CASRGLAGGQETQYF. In nucleotides, the CDR3 is TGCGCCAGCAGGGGGCTAGCGGGGGGCCAAGAGACCCAGTACTTC. The chain couples TRBV5-1 to TRBJ2-5, with TRBD2 identical over 11 bases. Germline values: CDR1 SGHRS, CDR2 YFSETQ. The V segment lost 5 bases and the J segment 1 base; nucleotides outside the gene matches: 4. CDR3 length equals 15 residues.